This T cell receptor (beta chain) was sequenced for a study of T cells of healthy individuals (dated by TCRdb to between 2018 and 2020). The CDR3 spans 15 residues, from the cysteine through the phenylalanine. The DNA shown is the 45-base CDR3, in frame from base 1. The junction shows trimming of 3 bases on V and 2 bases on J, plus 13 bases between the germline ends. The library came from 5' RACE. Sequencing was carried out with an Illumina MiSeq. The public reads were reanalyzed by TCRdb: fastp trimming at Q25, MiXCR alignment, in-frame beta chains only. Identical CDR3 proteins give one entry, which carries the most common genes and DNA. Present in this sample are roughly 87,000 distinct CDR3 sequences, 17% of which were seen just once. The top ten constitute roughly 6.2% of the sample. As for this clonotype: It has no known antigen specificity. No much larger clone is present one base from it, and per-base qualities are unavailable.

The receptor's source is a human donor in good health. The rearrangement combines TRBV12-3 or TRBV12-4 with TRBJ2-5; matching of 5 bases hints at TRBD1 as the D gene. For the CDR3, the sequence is CASSFQGRAQETQYF. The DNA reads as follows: TGTGCCAGCAGTTTTCAGGGAAGAGCTCAAGAGACCCAGTACTTC.